This is a list of T cell receptor beta chains from one sample in a study of blood T cell repertoires in COVID-19. Method: immunoSEQ multiplex PCR; TCRdb's copy keeps in-frame clones and lacks some. This sample yields 150,000 or so clones, of which approximately 87% are seen a single time; roughly 6.6% belongs to the top ten. Sample: peripheral blood. These receptors originate from a man at least 80 years old with acute or convalescent COVID-19. The CDR3 runs from the conserved cysteine through the conserved F or W. D genes are given only for firm matches. Only some rows state a clone size, as once, few, many or a class for expanded clones.

J: TRBJ2-7
V: TRBV5-1
size: once
D: TRBD2
DNA: TGCGCCAGCAGCTCGGGACTAGCGGGGTCCTACGAGCAGTACTTC
CDR3: CASSSGLAGSYEQYF

J: TRBJ1-2
V: TRBV29-1
size: -
D: -
DNA: TGCAGCGTTGAAGAGGGGACAACGAATGGCTACACCTTC
CDR3: CSVEEGTTNGYTF

J: TRBJ1-2
V: TRBV24-1
size: -
D: TRBD1
DNA: TGTGCCACCAGTGATCAGGGACAGTCCTATGGCTACACCTTC
CDR3: CATSDQGQSYGYTF

J: TRBJ2-5
V: TRBV12-3/TRBV12-4
size: -
D: -
DNA: TGTGCCAGCGGCCCGACAGGTTCCGAGACCCAGTACTTC
CDR3: CASGPTGSETQYF

J: TRBJ1-3
V: TRBV13
size: -
D: TRBD1
DNA: TGTGCCAGCAGCTCACAGGGGGCCGGGGGAAACACCATATATTTT
CDR3: CASSSQGAGGNTIYF

J: TRBJ2-1
V: TRBV11-3
size: -
D: TRBD1
DNA: TGTGCCAGCAGCTCGACAGGGATTGAGCAGTTCTTC
CDR3: CASSSTGIEQFF

J: TRBJ1-4
V: TRBV6-5
size: -
D: TRBD1
DNA: TGTGCCAGCAGGGCTCCCGGGACAGGGGAAAAACTGTTTTTT
CDR3: CASRAPGTGEKLFF

J: TRBJ2-7
V: TRBV11-2
size: -
D: -
DNA: TGTGCCAGCAGCTTAGATATCAGATACGAGCAGTACTTC
CDR3: CASSLDIRYEQYF

J: TRBJ2-3
V: TRBV7-9
size: -
D: TRBD2
DNA: TGTGCCAGCAGCCCGGGACTACTCACAGATACGCAGTATTTT
CDR3: CASSPGLLTDTQYF

J: TRBJ2-2
V: TRBV25-1
size: -
D: TRBD1
DNA: TGTGCCACCAGGGACAGGGACACCGGGGAGCTGTTTTTT
CDR3: CATRDRDTGELFF

J: TRBJ1-4
V: TRBV27
size: once
D: TRBD1
DNA: TGTGCCAGCAGACAACCGGGGACAGGGAAACTGTTTTTT
CDR3: CASRQPGTGKLFF

J: TRBJ2-1
V: TRBV2
size: -
D: TRBD1
DNA: TGTGCCAGCAGAATGCGAGGTCGACAGGGGTTCTTC
CDR3: CASRMRGRQGFF

J: TRBJ2-1
V: TRBV5-1
size: -
D: TRBD2
DNA: TGCGCCAGCAGCCACGGACTAGCGGTCTACAATGAGCAGTTCTTC
CDR3: CASSHGLAVYNEQFF

J: TRBJ1-5
V: TRBV7-2
size: few
D: -
DNA: TGTGCCAGCAGCTTCCACAGAGATCAGCCCCAGCATTTT
CDR3: CASSFHRDQPQHF

J: TRBJ1-5
V: TRBV6-6
size: -
D: TRBD1
DNA: TGTGCCAGCAGTCCAACCGGGACAGGCAGTAATAGCAATCAGCCCCAGCATTTT
CDR3: CASSPTGTGSNSNQPQHF

J: TRBJ2-7
V: TRBV6-6
size: -
D: -
DNA: TGTGCCAGCAGTGACTCAGCGCGCCCGGGGTACGAGCAGTACTTC
CDR3: CASSDSARPGYEQYF